The T cell receptor (beta chain) under discussion was sequenced for a study of OX40 agonist ivuxolimab in advanced cancers. Assay used: immunoSEQ multiplex PCR; TCRdb lists only in-frame clones, some missing. The sample consists of 90,000 to 150,000 clones, roughly nine tenths of them appearing once. The germline gives CDR1 ENHRY, CDR2 SYGVKD. J was trimmed by 2 bases and V by 11 bases; bases with no gene match: 7. This CDR3 contains 15 residues. The receptor's source is an adult with an advanced solid tumor such as melanoma, head and neck, liver or kidney cancer. V and J are TRBV10-3 and TRBJ2-6; the match to TRBD1 covers 9 bases. The sequences come from CD4+ or CD8+ T cells sorted from blood, collected in a trial of the OX40 agonist ivuxolimab. CDR3 amino acids: CAGRGQGTGANVLTF. The CDR3 DNA is TGTGCCGGCCGGGGACAGGGCACTGGGGCCAACGTCCTGACTTTC.